The present T cell receptor (beta chain) was sequenced within a study of blood T cells in healthy people across ages. CDR3 size: 15 residues. CDR1 DFQATT and CDR2 SNEGSKA come from the germline V gene (reference sequence). V lost 0 bases to trimming and J lost 1 base, with 13 bases between them. This clonotype was seen a few times. Its antigen is unknown. A J-beta primer mix and a sample-barcoded 5' primer were used in a second PCR of about 7 to 12 cycles. TCRdb independently ran MiXCR on the 5' RACE reads; one entry per CDR3 protein. The data show about 1,500,000 distinct CDR3 sequences, with around 39% seen just once and approximately 7.9% held by the top ten. Study-wide results and caveats: Versus aged donors, long-lived donors had higher diversity and more naive CD4+ cells.

Donors ranged from roughly 6 to 90 years old and were healthy Caucasians in Russia. The chain joins TRBV20-1 to TRBJ2-7; a weak D match, TRBD1 (7 bases). The sample taken for sequencing was blood. This sequence was found in a woman younger than 30 in good health. The DNA for the CDR3 is TGCAGTGCTAGAGATGCGGGGACAGTTTCCTACGAGCAGTACTTC. Its protein is CSARDAGTVSYEQYF.